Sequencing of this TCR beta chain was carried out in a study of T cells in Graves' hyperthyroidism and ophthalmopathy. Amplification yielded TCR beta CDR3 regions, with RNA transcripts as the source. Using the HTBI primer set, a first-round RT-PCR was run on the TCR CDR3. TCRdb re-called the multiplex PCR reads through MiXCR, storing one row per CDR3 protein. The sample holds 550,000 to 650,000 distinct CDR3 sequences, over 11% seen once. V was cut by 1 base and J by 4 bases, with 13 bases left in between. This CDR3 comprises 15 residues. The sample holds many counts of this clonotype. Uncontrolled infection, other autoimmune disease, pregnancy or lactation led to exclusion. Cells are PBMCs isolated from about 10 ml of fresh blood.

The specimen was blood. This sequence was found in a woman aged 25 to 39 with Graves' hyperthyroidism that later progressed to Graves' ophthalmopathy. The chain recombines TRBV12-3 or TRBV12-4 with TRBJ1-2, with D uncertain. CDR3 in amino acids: CASSLVGSPFYGYTF. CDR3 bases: TGTGCCAGCAGTTTAGTTGGGTCCCCTTTCTATGGCTACACCTTC.